This entry concerns a single T cell receptor beta chain. Its specificity is not known. The V gene's germline CDR1 is SEHNR and CDR2 FQNEAQ (reference sequence). The V gene end was trimmed by 1 base and the J gene end by 3 bases; junction bases not matched to a gene: 5. The CDR3 runs 15 residues. This sample was taken from a study of CD8 T cells in Susac syndrome. General observations from the study: The authors acknowledged that the study's TCR sequencing and HLA analysis involved relatively few individuals.

Sequencing of TCR beta was performed on blood CD8+ T cells and on blood CD4+ T cells. Bulk CD8+ and CD4+ cells came from magnetic negative isolation; CD8+ TEMRA by FACS. RNA amounts of roughly 0.5 to 1 ug underwent reverse transcription with random hexamers. By means of immunoSEQ multiplex PCR, TCR beta CDR3 spanning 54 Vbeta and 13 Jbeta underwent amplification. A single record per CDR3 protein comes from TCRdb applying MiXCR to the immunoSEQ multiplex PCR reads. The sample lists 350,000 to 550,000 distinct CDR3 sequences, more than 80% occurring once. Sequencing was performed on CD8+ T cells from PBMCs. The sequence came from a human donor with multiple sclerosis. J is TRBJ2-7 and V is TRBV7-9; the match to TRBD2 covers 8 bases. This chain's CDR3 is CASSLGSSGSYEQYF. The CDR3 DNA reads as TGTGCCAGCAGCTTAGGTTCGAGCGGGAGCTACGAGCAGTACTTC.